The present entry profiles one T cell receptor (beta chain) with its context. Its matching antigen is unknown. The data were obtained in a study of T cell responses to AZD1222 COVID-19 vaccine. Study-level results: White British donors predominated, females outnumbered males, and clonal diversity was possibly underestimated. Regions 160-218 and 743-854 dominated among vaccine-associated CD4 TCRs spanning spike.

V lost 5 bases, J lost 2 bases, and 17 bases lay in between. CDR3 length: 16 amino acids. From germline, CDR1 is LNHDA and CDR2 SQIVND (reference sequence). Clones were sequenced by immunoSEQ multiplex PCR, and TCRdb holds only the in-frame ones, with some missing. The sample has 120,000 to 150,000 clones; almost 95% are singletons. The clonotype originates from an adult who received the AZD1222 COVID-19 vaccine. The V gene is TRBV19, the J gene TRBJ2-3, with D perhaps TRBD2 (5 bases). The sample in question was peripheral blood, obtained 28 days after the second AZD1222 dose. CDR3 bases: TGTGCCAGTAGTCCCCGAGGGCGAACAAACACAGATACGCAGTATTTT. It is translated as CASSPRGRTNTDTQYF. The entire variable domain, with the rest obtained from reference TRBV19 and TRBJ2-3, is as follows: DGGITQSPKYLFRKEGQNVTLSCEQNLNHDAMYWYRQDPGQGLRLIYYSQIVNDFQKGDIAEGYSVSREKKESFPLTVTSAQKNPTAFYLCASSPRGRTNTDTQYFGPGTRLTVL.